A single T cell receptor (beta chain) is shown here with its context. This clone was recorded only once. Its binding antigen is unknown. The input lacks base qualities; no much larger clone sits a single base away. These data are taken from a study of blood T cell repertoires in COVID-19 (dated by TCRdb to the early 2020s). Concerning the study at large: Collaborator samples came from the United States, Italy and Spain and covered acute and convalescent phases of COVID-19. The material from the prospective study consisted of cDNA or gDNA derived from T cells, B-cell-depleted T cells, or PBMCs. Subjects who had been exposed to COVID-19, were actively infected with it, or had recovered from it provided the deeply sampled blood TCRbeta repertoires that made up the dataset. The repertoires were made available in a free public database intended to serve as a resource for research on the immune response to SARS-CoV-2. The samples were drawn from the first 160 participants of the ongoing ImmuneRACE study and from 950 to 1,500 subjects provided by 6 global collaborators. Sample metadata almost always included a de-identified subject ID, COVID-19 status, age in years and sex. HLA class I and class II types, where available, came from metadata supplied by the sample provider rather than from assay-based typing.

The collaborating institutions used their own protocols to collect whole blood in K2EDTA tubes. Collaborator samples were shipped for TCRbeta analysis as frozen whole blood, isolated PBMCs, or DNA extracted from either sample type. General conclusions and limits of the study: How much clinical and demographic metadata was included differed by source and by participant, and the metadata was provided uncurated.

TCRbeta CDR3 regions were amplified from genomic DNA using the immunoSEQ Assay, a bias-controlled multiplex PCR. The paper's processing steps were these. The number of nucleated cells in each sample was estimated by amplification of reference gene primers within the assay. Sequence reads were collapsed and filtered to measure the absolute abundance of every unique TCRbeta CDR3 rearrangement. For each sample, productive Simpson clonality was calculated as the square root of Simpson's diversity index across productive rearrangements. The source is immuneACCESS, and TCRdb retained only in-frame sequences with V and J called. Part of the clones is not carried over; for the studies checked, unresolved V genes explain less than half of this, and the remainder is unexplained. V and J calls and clone size are those listed in that table; D and trimming were worked out from the DNA. In all, the sample holds about 260,000 clones, and roughly 79% of those were seen once. The ten most abundant clones make up approximately 1.9% of the sample.

The sequence was obtained from a woman over 75 with acute or convalescent COVID-19. The sequenced material came from peripheral blood.

The DNA sequence is given as TGTGCCAGCAGCCCAATACGCCAACATCGCACCGGGGAGCTGTTTTTT. Protein translation: CASSPIRQHRTGELFF. The chain uses TRBV7-3 and TRBJ2-2; the D gene is not confidently resolved. CDR1 and CDR2 are read off the germline V gene as SGHTA and FQGTGA. Cut back by 5 bases and 4 bases, the V and J ends lie 17 bases apart. The CDR3 spans 16 residues, from the cysteine through the phenylalanine. Here the CDR3 DNA is all that survives: 48 bases in frame from base 1.